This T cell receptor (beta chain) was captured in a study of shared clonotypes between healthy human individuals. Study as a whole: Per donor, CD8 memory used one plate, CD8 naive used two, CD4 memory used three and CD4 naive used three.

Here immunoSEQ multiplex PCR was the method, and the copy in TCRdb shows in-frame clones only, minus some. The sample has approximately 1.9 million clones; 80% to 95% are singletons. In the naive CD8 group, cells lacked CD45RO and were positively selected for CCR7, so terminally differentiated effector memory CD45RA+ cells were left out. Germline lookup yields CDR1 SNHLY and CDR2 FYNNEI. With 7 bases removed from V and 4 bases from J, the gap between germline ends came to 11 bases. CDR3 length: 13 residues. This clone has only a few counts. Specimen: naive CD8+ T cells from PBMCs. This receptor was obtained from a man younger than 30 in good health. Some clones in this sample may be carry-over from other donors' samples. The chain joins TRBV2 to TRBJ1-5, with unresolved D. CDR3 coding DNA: TGTGCCAGCAAGTCGACGACTAATCAGCCCCAGCATTTT. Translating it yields CASKSTTNQPQHF.